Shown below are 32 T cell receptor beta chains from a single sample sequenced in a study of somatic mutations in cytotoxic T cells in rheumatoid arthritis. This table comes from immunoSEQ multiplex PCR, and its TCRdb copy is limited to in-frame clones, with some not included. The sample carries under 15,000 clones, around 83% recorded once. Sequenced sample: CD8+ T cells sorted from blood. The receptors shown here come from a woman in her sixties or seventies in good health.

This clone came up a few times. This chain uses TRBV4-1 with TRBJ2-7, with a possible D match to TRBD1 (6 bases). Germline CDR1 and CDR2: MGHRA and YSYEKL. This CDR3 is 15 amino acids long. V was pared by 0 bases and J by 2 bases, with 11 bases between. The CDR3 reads CASSQDRGRTYEQYF. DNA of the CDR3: TGCGCCAGCAGCCAAGACAGGGGAAGGACCTACGAGCAGTACTTC.

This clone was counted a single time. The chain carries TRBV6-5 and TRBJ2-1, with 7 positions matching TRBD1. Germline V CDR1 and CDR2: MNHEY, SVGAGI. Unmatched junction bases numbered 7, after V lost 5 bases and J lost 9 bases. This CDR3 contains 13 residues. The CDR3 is CASSVTTGIEQFF. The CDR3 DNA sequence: TGTGCCAGCAGTGTAACGACAGGGATTGAGCAGTTCTTC.

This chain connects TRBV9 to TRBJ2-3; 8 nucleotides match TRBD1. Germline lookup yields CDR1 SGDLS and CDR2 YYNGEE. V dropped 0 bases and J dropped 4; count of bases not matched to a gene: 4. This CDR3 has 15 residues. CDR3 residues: CASSVAGTGPDTQYF. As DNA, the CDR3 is TGTGCCAGCAGCGTAGCCGGGACAGGTCCAGATACGCAGTATTTT. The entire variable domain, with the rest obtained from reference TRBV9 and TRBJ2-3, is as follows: DSGVTQTPKHLITATGQRVTLRCSPRSGDLSVYWYQQSLDQGLQFLIQYYNGEERAKGNILERFSAQQFPDLHSELNLSSLELGDSALYFCASSVAGTGPDTQYFGPGTRLTVL.

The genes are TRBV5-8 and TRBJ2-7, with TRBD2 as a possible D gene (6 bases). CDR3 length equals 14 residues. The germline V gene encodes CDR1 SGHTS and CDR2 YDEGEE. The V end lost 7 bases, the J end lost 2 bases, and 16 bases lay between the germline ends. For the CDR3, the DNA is TGTGCCAGCCCCCTACGCGGGGAAGCCTACGAGCAGTACTTC. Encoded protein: CASPLRGEAYEQYF.

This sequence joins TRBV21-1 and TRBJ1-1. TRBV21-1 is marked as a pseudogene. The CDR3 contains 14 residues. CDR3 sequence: CASSTRVHYAEAFF. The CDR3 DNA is TGTGCCAGCAGCACTCGAGTACACTACGCTGAAGCTTTCTTT.

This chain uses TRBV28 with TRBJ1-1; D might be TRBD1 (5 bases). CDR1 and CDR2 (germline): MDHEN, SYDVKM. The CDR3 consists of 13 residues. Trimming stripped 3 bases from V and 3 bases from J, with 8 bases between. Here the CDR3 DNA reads TGTGCCAGCAGTTTGGGGCTGTACACTGAAGCTTTCTTT. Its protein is CASSLGLYTEAFF.

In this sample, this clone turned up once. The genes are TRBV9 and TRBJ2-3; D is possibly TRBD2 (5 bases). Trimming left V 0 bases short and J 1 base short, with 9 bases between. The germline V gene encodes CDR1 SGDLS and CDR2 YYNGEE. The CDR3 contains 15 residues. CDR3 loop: CASSVDGGGTDTQYF. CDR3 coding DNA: TGTGCCAGCAGCGTAGACGGAGGTGGCACAGATACGCAGTATTTT.

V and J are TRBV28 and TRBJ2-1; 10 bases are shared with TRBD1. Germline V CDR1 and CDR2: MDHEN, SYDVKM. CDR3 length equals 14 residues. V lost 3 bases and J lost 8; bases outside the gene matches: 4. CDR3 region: CASSFDRGQDEQFF. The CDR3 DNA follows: TGTGCCAGCAGTTTTGACAGGGGGCAGGATGAGCAGTTCTTC.

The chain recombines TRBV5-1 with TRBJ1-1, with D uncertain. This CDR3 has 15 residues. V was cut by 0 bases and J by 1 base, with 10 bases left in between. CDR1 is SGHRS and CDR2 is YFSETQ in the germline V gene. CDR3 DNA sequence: TGCGCCAGCAGCTTGGAGGAGGGCCGGAACACTGAAGCTTTCTTT. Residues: CASSLEEGRNTEAFF.

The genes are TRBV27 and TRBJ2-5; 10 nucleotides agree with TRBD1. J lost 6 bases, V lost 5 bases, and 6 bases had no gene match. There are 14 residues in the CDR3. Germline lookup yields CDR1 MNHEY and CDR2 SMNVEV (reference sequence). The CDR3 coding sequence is TGTGCCAGCAGTCCCGGGACAGGGGTTAAGACCCAGTACTTC. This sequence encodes CASSPGTGVKTQYF.

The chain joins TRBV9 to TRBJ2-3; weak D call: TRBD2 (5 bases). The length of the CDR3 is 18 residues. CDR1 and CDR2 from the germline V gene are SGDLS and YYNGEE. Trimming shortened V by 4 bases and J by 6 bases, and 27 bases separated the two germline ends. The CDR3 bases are TGTGCCAGCAGCCACCCCCTCGGGAAGTCACGGGGTGGGGATACGCAGTATTTT. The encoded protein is CASSHPLGKSRGGDTQYF.

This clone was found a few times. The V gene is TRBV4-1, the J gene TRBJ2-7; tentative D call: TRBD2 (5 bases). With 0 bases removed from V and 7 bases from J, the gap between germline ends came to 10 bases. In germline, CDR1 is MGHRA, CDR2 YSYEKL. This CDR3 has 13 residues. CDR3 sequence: CASSQDPGWEQYV. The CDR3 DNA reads TGCGCCAGCAGCCAAGATCCGGGATGGGAGCAGTACGTC.

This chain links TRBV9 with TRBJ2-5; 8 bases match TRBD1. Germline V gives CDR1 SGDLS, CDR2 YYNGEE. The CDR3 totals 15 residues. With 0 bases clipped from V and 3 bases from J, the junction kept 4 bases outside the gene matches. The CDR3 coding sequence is TGTGCCAGCAGCGTAGCCCCGGACAGGGAAGAGACCCAGTACTTC. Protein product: CASSVAPDREETQYF. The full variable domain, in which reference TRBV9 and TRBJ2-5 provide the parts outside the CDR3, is DSGVTQTPKHLITATGQRVTLRCSPRSGDLSVYWYQQSLDQGLQFLIQYYNGEERAKGNILERFSAQQFPDLHSELNLSSLELGDSALYFCASSVAPDREETQYFGPGTRLLVL.

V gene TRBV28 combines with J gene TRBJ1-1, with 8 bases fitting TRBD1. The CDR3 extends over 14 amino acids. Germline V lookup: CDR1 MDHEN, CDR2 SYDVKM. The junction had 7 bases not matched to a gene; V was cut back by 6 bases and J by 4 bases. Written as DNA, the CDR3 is TGTGCCAGCAGAGACACAGGGGGGACCACTGAAGCTTTCTTT. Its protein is CASRDTGGTTEAFF.

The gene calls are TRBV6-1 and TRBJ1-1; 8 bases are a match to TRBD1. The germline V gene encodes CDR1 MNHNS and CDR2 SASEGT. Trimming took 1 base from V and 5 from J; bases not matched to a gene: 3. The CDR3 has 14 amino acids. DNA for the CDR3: TGTGCCAGCAGTGAAGGCACAGGGGGGACTGAAGCTTTCTTT. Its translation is CASSEGTGGTEAFF.

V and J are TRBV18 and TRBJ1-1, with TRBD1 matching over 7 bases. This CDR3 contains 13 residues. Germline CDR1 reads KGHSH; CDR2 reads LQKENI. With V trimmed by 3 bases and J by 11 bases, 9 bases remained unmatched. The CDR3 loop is CASSPDRTGGAFF. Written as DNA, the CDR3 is TGTGCCAGCTCACCCGACCGGACAGGAGGGGCTTTCTTT.

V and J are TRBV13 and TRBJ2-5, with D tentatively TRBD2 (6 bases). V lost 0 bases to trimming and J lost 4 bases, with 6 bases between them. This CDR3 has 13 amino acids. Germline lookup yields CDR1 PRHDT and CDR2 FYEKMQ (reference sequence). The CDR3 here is CASSLGGGETQYF. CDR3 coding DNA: TGTGCCAGCAGCTTAGGGGGGGGAGAGACCCAGTACTTC.

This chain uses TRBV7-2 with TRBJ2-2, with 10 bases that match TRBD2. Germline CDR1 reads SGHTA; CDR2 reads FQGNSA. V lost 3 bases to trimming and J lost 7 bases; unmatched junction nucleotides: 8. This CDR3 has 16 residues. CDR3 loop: CASSFPGTSVDGELFF. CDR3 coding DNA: TGTGCCAGCAGCTTTCCCGGGACTAGCGTCGACGGGGAGCTGTTTTTT.

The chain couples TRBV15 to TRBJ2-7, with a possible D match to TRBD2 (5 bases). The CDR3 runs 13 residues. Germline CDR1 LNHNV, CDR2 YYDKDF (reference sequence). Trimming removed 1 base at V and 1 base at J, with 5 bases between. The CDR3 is CATSRGGSYEQYF. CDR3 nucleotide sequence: TGTGCCACCAGCAGAGGAGGGTCCTACGAGCAGTACTTC. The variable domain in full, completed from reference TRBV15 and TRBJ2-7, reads DAMVIQNPRYQVTQFGKPVTLSCSQTLNHNVMYWYQQKSSQAPKLLFHYYDKDFNNEADTPDNFQSRRPNTSFCFLDIRSPGLGDTAMYLCATSRGGSYEQYFGPGTRLTVT.

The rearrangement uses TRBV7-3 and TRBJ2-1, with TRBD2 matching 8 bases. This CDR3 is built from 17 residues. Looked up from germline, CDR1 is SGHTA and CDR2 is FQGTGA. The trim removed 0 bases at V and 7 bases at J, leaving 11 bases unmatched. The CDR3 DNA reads TGTGCCAGCAGCTTAACGCCCTCTGGCGGGGGGCGTAATGAGCAGTTCTTC. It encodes CASSLTPSGGGRNEQFF.

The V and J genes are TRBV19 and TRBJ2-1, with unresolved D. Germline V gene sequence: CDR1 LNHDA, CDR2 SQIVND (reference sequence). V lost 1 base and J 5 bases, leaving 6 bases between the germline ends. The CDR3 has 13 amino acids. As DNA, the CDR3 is TGTGCCAGTAGTATAGTTGTCGACAATGAGCAGTTCTTC. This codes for CASSIVVDNEQFF.

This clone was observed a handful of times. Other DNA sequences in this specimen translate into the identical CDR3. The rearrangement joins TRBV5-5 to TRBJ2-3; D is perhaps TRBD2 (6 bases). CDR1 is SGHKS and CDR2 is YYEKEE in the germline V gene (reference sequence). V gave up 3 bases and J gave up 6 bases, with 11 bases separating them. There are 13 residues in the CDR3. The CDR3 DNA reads TGTGCCAGCAGCTGGGGACTGGGGGATACGCAGTATTTT. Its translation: CASSWGLGDTQYF.

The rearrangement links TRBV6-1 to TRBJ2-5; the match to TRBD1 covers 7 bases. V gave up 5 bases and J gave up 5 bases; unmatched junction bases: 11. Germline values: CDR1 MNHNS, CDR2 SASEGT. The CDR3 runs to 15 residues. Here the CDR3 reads CASSFLQGMGETQYF. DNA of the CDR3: TGTGCCAGCAGTTTTTTACAGGGGATGGGGGAGACCCAGTACTTC.

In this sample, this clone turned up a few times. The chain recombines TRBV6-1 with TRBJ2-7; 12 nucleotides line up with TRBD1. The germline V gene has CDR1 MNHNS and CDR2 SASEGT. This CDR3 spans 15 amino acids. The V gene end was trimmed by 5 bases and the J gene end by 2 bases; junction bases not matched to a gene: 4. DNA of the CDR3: TGTGCCAGCAGTTTAGGGACAGGGGGCCCCTACGAGCAGTACTTC. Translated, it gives CASSLGTGGPYEQYF.

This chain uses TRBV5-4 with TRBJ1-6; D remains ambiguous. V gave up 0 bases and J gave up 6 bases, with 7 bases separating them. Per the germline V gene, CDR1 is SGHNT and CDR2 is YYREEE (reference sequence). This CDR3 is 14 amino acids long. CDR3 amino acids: CASSLETANSPLHF. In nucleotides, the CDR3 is TGTGCCAGCAGCTTGGAAACAGCTAATTCACCCCTCCACTTT.

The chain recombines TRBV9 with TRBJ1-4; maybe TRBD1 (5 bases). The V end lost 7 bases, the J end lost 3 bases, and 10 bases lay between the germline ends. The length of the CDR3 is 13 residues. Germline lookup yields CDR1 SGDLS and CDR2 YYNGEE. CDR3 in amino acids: CASRGLANEKLFF. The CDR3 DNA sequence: TGTGCCAGCCGGGGGTTAGCTAATGAAAAACTGTTTTTT.

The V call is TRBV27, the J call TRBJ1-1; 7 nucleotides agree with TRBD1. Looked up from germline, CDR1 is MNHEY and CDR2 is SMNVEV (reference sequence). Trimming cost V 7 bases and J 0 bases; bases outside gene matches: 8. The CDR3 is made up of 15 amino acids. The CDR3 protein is CASKQTGHMNTEAFF. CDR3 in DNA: TGTGCCAGCAAACAGACAGGGCACATGAACACTGAAGCTTTCTTT.

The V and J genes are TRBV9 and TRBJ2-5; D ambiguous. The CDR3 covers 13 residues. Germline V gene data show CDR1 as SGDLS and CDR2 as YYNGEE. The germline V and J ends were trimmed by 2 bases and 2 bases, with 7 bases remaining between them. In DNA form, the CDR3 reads TGTGCCAGCAGCGTGAACAGTCAAGAGACCCAGTACTTC. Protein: CASSVNSQETQYF. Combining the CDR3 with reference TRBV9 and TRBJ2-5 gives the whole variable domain DSGVTQTPKHLITATGQRVTLRCSPRSGDLSVYWYQQSLDQGLQFLIQYYNGEERAKGNILERFSAQQFPDLHSELNLSSLELGDSALYFCASSVNSQETQYFGPGTRLLVL.

CDR3 bases: TGTGCCAGCAGCTCCAACAGGGTAGGTGAAGCTTTCTTT. This codes for CASSSNRVGEAFF. This chain connects TRBV11-2 to TRBJ1-1; D is perhaps TRBD1 (6 bases). CDR1 is SGHAT and CDR2 is FQNNGV in the germline V gene. CDR3 length equals 13 residues. V was clipped by 4 bases and J by 7 bases, with 13 bases between them.

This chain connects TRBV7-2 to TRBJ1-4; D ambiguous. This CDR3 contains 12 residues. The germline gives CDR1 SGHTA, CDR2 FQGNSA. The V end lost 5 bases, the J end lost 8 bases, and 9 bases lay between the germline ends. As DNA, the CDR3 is TGTGCCAGCAGCCCGGACTTCGAAAAACTGTTTTTT. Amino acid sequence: CASSPDFEKLFF. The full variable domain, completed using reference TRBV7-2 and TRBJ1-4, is GAGVSQSPSNKVTEKGKDVELRCDPISGHTALYWYRQSLGQGLEFLIYFQGNSAPDKSGLPSDRFSAERTGGSVSTLTIQRTQQEDSAVYLCASSPDFEKLFFGSGTQLSVL.

CDR3: CASSPGRDSAAYEQYV. DNA of the CDR3: TGTGCCAGCAGCCCCGGCCGGGACAGTGCCGCCTACGAGCAGTACGTC. The chain carries TRBV9 and TRBJ2-7, with 7 bases identical to TRBD1. The junction had 12 bases not matched to a gene; V was cut back by 4 bases and J by 2 bases. The CDR3 runs to 16 residues. From germline, CDR1 is SGDLS and CDR2 YYNGEE.

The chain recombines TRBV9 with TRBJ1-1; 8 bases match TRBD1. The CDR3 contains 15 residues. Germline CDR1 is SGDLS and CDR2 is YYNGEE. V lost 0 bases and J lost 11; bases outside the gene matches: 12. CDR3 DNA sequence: TGTGCCAGCAGCGTAGAACAGGGGGACCCCAGCGAGGCTTTCTTT. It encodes CASSVEQGDPSEAFF.